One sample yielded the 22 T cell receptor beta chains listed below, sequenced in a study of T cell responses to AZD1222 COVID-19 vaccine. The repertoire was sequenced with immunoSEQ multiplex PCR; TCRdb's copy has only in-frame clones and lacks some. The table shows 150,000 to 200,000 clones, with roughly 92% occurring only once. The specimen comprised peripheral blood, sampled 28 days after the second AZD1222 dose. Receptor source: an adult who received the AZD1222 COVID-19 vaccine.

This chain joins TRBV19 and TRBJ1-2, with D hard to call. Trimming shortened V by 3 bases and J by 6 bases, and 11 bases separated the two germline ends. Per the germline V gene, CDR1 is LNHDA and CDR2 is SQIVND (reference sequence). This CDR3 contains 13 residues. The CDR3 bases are TGTGCCAGTAGTATTTCTACACAAGATGGCTACACCTTC. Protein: CASSISTQDGYTF.

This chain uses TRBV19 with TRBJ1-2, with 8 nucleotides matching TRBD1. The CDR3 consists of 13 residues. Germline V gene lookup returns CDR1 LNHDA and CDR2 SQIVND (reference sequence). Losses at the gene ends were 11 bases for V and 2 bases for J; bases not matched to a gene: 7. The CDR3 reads CAGSRQGNYGYTF. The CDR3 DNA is TGTGCCGGCAGCAGACAGGGGAACTATGGCTACACCTTC.

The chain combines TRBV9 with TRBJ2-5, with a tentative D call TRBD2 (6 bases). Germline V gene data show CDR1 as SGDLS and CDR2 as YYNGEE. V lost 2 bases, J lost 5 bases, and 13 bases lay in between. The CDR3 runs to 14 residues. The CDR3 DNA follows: TGTGCCAGCAGCGTGCAGGGAGGCGGGGAGACCCAGTACTTC. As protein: CASSVQGGGETQYF.

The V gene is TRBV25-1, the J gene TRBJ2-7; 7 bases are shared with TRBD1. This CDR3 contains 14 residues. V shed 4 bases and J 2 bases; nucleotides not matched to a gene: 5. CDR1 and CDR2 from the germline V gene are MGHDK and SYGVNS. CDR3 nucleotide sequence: TGTGCCAGCAGTGTTGGCAGGGGGACCTACGAGCAGTACTTC. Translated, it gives CASSVGRGTYEQYF.

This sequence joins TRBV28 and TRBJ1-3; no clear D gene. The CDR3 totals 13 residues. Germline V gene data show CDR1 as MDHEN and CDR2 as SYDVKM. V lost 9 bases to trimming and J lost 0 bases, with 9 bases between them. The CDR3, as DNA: TGTGCCAGTTTGACCTCCTCTGGAAACACCATATATTTT. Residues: CASLTSSGNTIYF. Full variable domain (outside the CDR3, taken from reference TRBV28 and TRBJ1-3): DVKVTQSSRYLVKRTGEKVFLECVQDMDHENMFWYRQDPGLGLRLIYFSYDVKMKEKGDIPEGYSVSREKKERFSLILESASTNQTSMYLCASLTSSGNTIYFGEGSWLTVV.

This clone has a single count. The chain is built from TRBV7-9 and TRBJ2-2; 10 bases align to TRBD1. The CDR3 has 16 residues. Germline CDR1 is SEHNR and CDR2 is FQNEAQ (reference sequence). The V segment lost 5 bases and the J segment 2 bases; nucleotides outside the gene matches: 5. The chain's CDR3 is CASSGRDRGNTGELFF. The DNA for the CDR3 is TGTGCCAGCAGCGGTCGGGACAGGGGAAACACCGGGGAGCTGTTTTTT.

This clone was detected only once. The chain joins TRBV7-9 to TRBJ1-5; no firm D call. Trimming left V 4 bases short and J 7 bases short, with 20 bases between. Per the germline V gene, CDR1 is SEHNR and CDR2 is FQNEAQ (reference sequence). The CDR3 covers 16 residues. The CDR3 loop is CASSSSLGSPGQPQHF. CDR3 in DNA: TGTGCCAGCAGCTCATCCCTCGGGAGCCCGGGGCAGCCCCAGCATTTT.

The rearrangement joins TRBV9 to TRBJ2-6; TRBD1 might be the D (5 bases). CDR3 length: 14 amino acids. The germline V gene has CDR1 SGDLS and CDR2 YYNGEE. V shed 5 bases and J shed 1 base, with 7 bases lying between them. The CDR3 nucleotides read TGTGCCAGCAGGGACACTTCTGGGGCCAACGTCCTGACTTTC. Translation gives CASRDTSGANVLTF.

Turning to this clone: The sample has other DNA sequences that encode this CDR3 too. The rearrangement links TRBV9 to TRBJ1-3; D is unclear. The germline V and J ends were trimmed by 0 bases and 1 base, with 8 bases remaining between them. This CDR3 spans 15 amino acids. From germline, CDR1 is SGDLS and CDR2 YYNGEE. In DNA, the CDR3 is TGTGCCAGCAGCGTAGGAGGCGCTTCTGGAAACACCATATATTTT. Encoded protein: CASSVGGASGNTIYF.

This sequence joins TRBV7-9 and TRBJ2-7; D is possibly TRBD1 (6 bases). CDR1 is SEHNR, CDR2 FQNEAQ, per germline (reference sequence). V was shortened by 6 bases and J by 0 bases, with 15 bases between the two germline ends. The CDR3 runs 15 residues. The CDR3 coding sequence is TGTGCCAGCAGACCCCCTCGGACAGACTCCTACGAGCAGTACTTC. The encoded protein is CASRPPRTDSYEQYF.

CDR3 sequence reads: CASRRGGSTDTQYF. The CDR3 DNA is TGTGCCAGCCGTCGCGGGGGGAGCACAGATACGCAGTATTTT. This rearrangement joins TRBV19 to TRBJ2-3, with TRBD2 matching over 8 bases. The V gene's germline CDR1 is LNHDA and CDR2 SQIVND (reference sequence). V was pared by 9 bases and J by 0 bases, with 5 bases of the junction left unmatched. The CDR3 is made up of 14 amino acids.

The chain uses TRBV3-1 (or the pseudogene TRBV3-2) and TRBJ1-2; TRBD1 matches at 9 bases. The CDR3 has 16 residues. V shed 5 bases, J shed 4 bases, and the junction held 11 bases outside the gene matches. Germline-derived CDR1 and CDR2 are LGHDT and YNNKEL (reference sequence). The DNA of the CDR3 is TGTGCCAGCAGCGATCCGGGACAGGGTAAGGGCTATGGCTACACCTTC. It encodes CASSDPGQGKGYGYTF.

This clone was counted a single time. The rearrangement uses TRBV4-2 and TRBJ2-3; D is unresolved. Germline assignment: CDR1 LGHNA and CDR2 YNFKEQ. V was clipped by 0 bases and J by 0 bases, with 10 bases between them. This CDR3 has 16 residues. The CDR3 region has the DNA TGTGCCAGCAGCCAAGAAGGCCAATCTAGCACAGATACGCAGTATTTT. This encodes CASSQEGQSSTDTQYF.

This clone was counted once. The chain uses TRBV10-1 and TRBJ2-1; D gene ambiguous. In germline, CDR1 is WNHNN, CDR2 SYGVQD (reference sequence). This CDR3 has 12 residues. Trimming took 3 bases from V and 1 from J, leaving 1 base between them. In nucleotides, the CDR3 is TGCGCCAGCAGTGAATCCTACAATGAGCAGTTCTTC. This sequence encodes CASSESYNEQFF.

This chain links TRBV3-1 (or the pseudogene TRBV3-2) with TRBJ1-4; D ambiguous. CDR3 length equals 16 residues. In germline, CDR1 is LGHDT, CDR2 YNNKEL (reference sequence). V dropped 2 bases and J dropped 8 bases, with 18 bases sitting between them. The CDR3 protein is CASSQTRARSAEKLFF. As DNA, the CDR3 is TGTGCCAGCAGCCAAACGCGGGCGCGGTCTGCCGAAAAACTGTTTTTT.

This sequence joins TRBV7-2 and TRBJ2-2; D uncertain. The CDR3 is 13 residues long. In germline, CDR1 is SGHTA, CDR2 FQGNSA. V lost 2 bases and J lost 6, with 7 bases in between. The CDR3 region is CASSLKDPGELFF. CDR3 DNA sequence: TGTGCCAGCAGCTTAAAGGACCCCGGGGAGCTGTTTTTT.

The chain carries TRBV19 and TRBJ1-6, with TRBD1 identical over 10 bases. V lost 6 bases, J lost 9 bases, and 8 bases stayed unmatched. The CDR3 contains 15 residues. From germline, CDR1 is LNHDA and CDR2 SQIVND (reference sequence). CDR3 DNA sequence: TGTGCCAGTAGCGGATCCGGGACAGGGGTTTCACCCCTCCACTTT. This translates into CASSGSGTGVSPLHF.

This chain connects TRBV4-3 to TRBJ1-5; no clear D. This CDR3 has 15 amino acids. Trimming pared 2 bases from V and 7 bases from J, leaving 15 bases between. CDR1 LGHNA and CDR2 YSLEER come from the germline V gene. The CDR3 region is CASSQWLDEGQPQHF. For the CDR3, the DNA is TGCGCCAGCAGCCAATGGTTGGACGAAGGGCAGCCCCAGCATTTT.

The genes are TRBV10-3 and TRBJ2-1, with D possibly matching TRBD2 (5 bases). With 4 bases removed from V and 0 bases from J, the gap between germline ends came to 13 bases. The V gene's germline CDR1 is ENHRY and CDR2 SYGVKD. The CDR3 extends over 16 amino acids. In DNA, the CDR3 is TGTGCCATCAGTGTGCTTGAGAGGGTCTCCTACAATGAGCAGTTCTTC. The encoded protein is CAISVLERVSYNEQFF.

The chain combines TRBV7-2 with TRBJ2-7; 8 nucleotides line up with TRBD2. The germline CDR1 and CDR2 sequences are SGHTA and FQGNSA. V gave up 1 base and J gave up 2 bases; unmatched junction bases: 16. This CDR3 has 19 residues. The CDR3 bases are TGTGCCAGCAGCTTAGTAGTTCCTTATCGGGGGGGCCCAACCTACGAGCAGTACTTC. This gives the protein CASSLVVPYRGGPTYEQYF.

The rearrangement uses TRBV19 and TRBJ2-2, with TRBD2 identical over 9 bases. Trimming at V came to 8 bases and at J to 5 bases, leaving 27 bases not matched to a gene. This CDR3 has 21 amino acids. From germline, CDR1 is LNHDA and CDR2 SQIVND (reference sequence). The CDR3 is CASAGAGGLAFVRYGTGELFF. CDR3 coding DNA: TGTGCCAGTGCTGGAGCAGGGGGACTAGCCTTCGTTCGTTATGGTACCGGGGAGCTGTTTTTT.

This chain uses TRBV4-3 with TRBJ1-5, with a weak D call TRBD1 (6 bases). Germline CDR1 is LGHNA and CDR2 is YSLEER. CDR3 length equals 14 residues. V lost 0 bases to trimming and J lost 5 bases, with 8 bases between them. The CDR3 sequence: CASSQEGGDQPQHF. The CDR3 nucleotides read TGCGCCAGCAGCCAAGAAGGGGGGGATCAGCCCCAGCATTTT.